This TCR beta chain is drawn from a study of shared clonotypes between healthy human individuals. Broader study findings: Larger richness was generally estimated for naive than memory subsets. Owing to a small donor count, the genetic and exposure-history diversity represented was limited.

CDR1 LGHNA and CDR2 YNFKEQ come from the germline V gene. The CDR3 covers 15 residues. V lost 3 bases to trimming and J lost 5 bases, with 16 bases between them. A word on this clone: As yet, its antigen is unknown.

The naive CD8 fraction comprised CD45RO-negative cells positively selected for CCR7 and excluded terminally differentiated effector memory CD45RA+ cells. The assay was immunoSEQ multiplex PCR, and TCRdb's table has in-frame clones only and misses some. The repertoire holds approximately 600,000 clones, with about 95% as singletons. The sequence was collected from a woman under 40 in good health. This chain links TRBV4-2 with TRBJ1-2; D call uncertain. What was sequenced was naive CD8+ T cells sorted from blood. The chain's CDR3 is CASSQEVGILYGYTF. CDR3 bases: TGTGCCAGCAGCCAGGAGGTGGGAATCTTATATGGCTACACCTTC.